This is a list of T cell receptor beta chains from one sample in a study of technical replicates of blood from several donors. TCRdb's copy holds only in-frame clones and misses some; the assay was immunoSEQ multiplex PCR. The table shows tens of thousands of clones, with 94% occurring only once. The sequenced sample consisted of T cells isolated from PBMCs. The receptor source for this set is a human donor in good health. Both conserved end residues are part of each CDR3. The D gene is left open where the match is weak. Part of the rows lack a size; the others show once, few, many or a class for expanded clones.

CDR3 DNA | CDR3 protein | clone size | J gene | D gene | V gene
TGTGCCAGCAGCTTTGTCCACAGGTTCGAGCAGTACTTC | CASSFVHRFEQYF | - | TRBJ2-7 | - | TRBV7-2
TGCGCCAGCAGCCCAGCGGTCTACAATGAGCAGTTCTTC | CASSPAVYNEQFF | - | TRBJ2-1 | - | TRBV5-1
TGTGCCAGCAGCTTAACAGGCTATGGCTACACCTTC | CASSLTGYGYTF | - | TRBJ1-2 | - | TRBV7-2
TGCAGCGTTGCCCCTAGCGGGAGAGATAATGAGCAGTTCTTC | CSVAPSGRDNEQFF | once | TRBJ2-1 | TRBD2 | TRBV29-1
TGCAGTTTACAGGGCAATGAGCAGTTCTTC | CSLQGNEQFF | - | TRBJ2-1 | - | TRBV20-1
TGTGCCATCAGCCCCTCCAGCTCTGGGGCCAACGTCCTGACTTTC | CAISPSSSGANVLTF | - | TRBJ2-6 | - | TRBV10-3
TGTGCCAGCAGTTTGCGGTTTGCGAGAGAGACCCAGTACTTC | CASSLRFARETQYF | - | TRBJ2-5 | - | TRBV28
TGTGCCAGCAGCTTAACAGCCCCTTGGGGACTTCCCTCGCTTGCGCGCGAGCAGTACTTC | CASSLTAPWGLPSLAREQYF | - | TRBJ2-7 | - | TRBV7-3
TGTGCCAGCAGTTTAGGGCTAGCTATTAATGAGCAGTTCTTC | CASSLGLAINEQFF | - | TRBJ2-1 | - | TRBV28
TGTGCCAGCAGCTTGTCCCGCAGGGGCTCTGGAAACACCATATATTTT | CASSLSRRGSGNTIYF | - | TRBJ1-3 | - | TRBV7-9
TGTGCCAGCAGCTTCTCGCTAGCGGGAGGGCTCAATGAGCAGTTCTTC | CASSFSLAGGLNEQFF | - | TRBJ2-1 | TRBD2 | TRBV13
TGTGCCAGCAGTGCTAACAGGGGGGAGACCCAGTACTTC | CASSANRGETQYF | many | TRBJ2-5 | TRBD1 | TRBV2
TGTGCCAGTAGTGTAATGGACTATCAATCTTTCTACGAGCAGTACTTC | CASSVMDYQSFYEQYF | - | TRBJ2-7 | - | TRBV19
TGCAGCGTTGCCAAGGACGACTTGAGTACGACCGGGACTAGGAATGAGCAGTTCTTC | CSVAKDDLSTTGTRNEQFF | - | TRBJ2-1 | TRBD2 | TRBV29-1
TGTGCCAGCAGTTTTAACGGGGGGCCCTACGAGCAGTACTTC | CASSFNGGPYEQYF | - | TRBJ2-7 | - | TRBV27
TGTGCCAGCAGTGACGGGAGGGAAAGGGAGGAGCTGTTTTTT | CASSDGREREELFF | - | TRBJ2-2 | TRBD2 | TRBV6-4
TGTGCCAGCACGGGGGAGGGAGGCTACACCTTC | CASTGEGGYTF | - | TRBJ1-2 | - | TRBV6-1
TGTGCCAGCAGCTTAGCTAGCGGAGGAGGGTACGAGCAGTACTTC | CASSLASGGGYEQYF | - | TRBJ2-7 | TRBD2 | TRBV7-3
TGTGCCATCAGTGAATATAGAAACACCATATATTTT | CAISEYRNTIYF | - | TRBJ1-3 | - | TRBV10-3
TGTGCCAGCAGCGTACAGGGGGGCCCCTACGAGCAGTACTTC | CASSVQGGPYEQYF | - | TRBJ2-7 | TRBD1 | TRBV7-2
TGCAGCGTTGGCGCGAACACTGAAGCTTTCTTT | CSVGANTEAFF | - | TRBJ1-1 | - | TRBV29-1
TGTGCCAGCAGTTACTCGATCGGGGGAAGTCAGCCCCAGCATTTT | CASSYSIGGSQPQHF | - | TRBJ1-5 | - | TRBV6-5
TGTGCCAGTAGTGGAACGACAGTTTACACTGAAGCTTTCTTT | CASSGTTVYTEAFF | few | TRBJ1-1 | - | TRBV19
TGTGCCGGCCAGCCCACAGGGTTCAACTATGGCTACACCTTC | CAGQPTGFNYGYTF | - | TRBJ1-2 | - | TRBV2
TGTGCCAGCGCCCTAGCGGGAGTGACCACAGATACGCAGTATTTT | CASALAGVTTDTQYF | - | TRBJ2-3 | TRBD2 | TRBV11-2
TGTGCCAGCATAGGACAGGGTTTCGGGGAGCTGTTTTTT | CASIGQGFGELFF | - | TRBJ2-2 | TRBD1 | TRBV2
TGTGCCAGCAGCTACCTCAGCGGGGGAGGGGCAAATGAGCAGTTCTTC | CASSYLSGGGANEQFF | once | TRBJ2-1 | TRBD2 | TRBV7-8
TGCGCCAGCAGCCCCGGAGTTAGCAATCAGCCCCAGCATTTT | CASSPGVSNQPQHF | - | TRBJ1-5 | - | TRBV4-3
TGTGCCACCGGACTAGACAATGAGCAGTTCTTC | CATGLDNEQFF | - | TRBJ2-1 | TRBD2 | TRBV6-5
TGTGCCAGCAGCCCGGGAGGTTTGTACCAAGAGACCCAGTACTTC | CASSPGGLYQETQYF | - | TRBJ2-5 | TRBD2 | TRBV5-8
TGTGCCAGCAGTGCCCTGAGGGACTACAATGAGCAGTTCTTC | CASSALRDYNEQFF | - | TRBJ2-1 | - | TRBV7-8
TGTGCCAGCAGCTTAGTCAGGGCGGCGCAGTACTTC | CASSLVRAAQYF | - | TRBJ2-7 | - | TRBV11-2
TGTGCCAGCACTGTGACAGGGACTCAAGAGACCCAGTACTTC | CASTVTGTQETQYF | - | TRBJ2-5 | - | TRBV5-6
TGTGCCATGGGGACTTCCAGCTCCTACAATGAGCAGTTCTTC | CAMGTSSSYNEQFF | - | TRBJ2-1 | - | TRBV10-3
TGTGCCAGCAGGGAGGGACTAGGCAATGAGCAGTTCTTC | CASREGLGNEQFF | - | TRBJ2-1 | TRBD2 | TRBV4-2
TGTGCCAGCAGGACTAGCTTTAACGAGCAGTACTTC | CASRTSFNEQYF | once | TRBJ2-7 | TRBD2 | TRBV27
TGTGCCAGCAGCTTCATAACAGCCGAAGCTTTCTTT | CASSFITAEAFF | few | TRBJ1-1 | - | TRBV5-6
TGTGCCAGTAGTGCCGGGACTAGCGGTTTCTACGAGCAGTACTTC | CASSAGTSGFYEQYF | - | TRBJ2-7 | TRBD2 | TRBV19
TGTGCCAGCAGTTACCGGGACAAATATAGCAAAAACATTCAGTACTTC | CASSYRDKYSKNIQYF | - | TRBJ2-4 | - | TRBV6-5
TGCGCCAGCAGCCAAGTCCGAAGCGGGATGAGCTCCTACGAGCAGTACTTC | CASSQVRSGMSSYEQYF | once | TRBJ2-7 | TRBD2 | TRBV4-3
TGTGCCAGCTCGGATCCAGGCTACGAGCAGTACTTC | CASSDPGYEQYF | - | TRBJ2-7 | - | TRBV18
TGTGCCAGCAGACGCCGGTCCGGGGAGCTGTTTTTT | CASRRRSGELFF | - | TRBJ2-2 | - | TRBV6-6
TGTGCCAGCAGTTTTTCGACAGGGATCCAAGAGACCCAGTACTTC | CASSFSTGIQETQYF | - | TRBJ2-5 | TRBD1 | TRBV6-5
TGTGCCAGCAGCTTAGATTGGGGGGGGCAGATGAACACCGGGGAGCTGTTTTTT | CASSLDWGGQMNTGELFF | - | TRBJ2-2 | - | TRBV7-8
TGTGCCAGCAGCTTTCGCGCGGGCCCTTACAATGAGCAGTTCTTC | CASSFRAGPYNEQFF | - | TRBJ2-1 | - | TRBV7-3
TGTGCCAGCAGTTCCATCACCGGGACAGGCTCCTACGAGCAGTACTTC | CASSSITGTGSYEQYF | - | TRBJ2-7 | TRBD1 | TRBV27
TGCGCCAGCAGCCAAGATAAGGGGAGGGAGCAGTACTTC | CASSQDKGREQYF | - | TRBJ2-7 | - | TRBV4-3
TGCGCCAGCAGCCAAGATCTCCAGGCCTACGAGCAGTACTTC | CASSQDLQAYEQYF | - | TRBJ2-7 | - | TRBV4-3
TGTGCCAGCAGCCTACAGGGAATCGAGGAAAAACTGTTTTTT | CASSLQGIEEKLFF | - | TRBJ1-4 | - | TRBV11-3
TGTGCCAGCAGCTTAGCTAGCAATGAGCAGTTCTTC | CASSLASNEQFF | - | TRBJ2-1 | - | TRBV7-9
TGTGCCAGCAGCTTCCCAGAGGCGAATGGCTACACCTTC | CASSFPEANGYTF | - | TRBJ1-2 | - | TRBV7-2
TGTGCCAGCAGCCCAACTAGCGGGGGAACAGATACGCAGTATTTT | CASSPTSGGTDTQYF | - | TRBJ2-3 | TRBD2 | TRBV7-3
TGTGCCAGCAGCTTAAGCGGAAGCAATCAGCCCCAGCATTTT | CASSLSGSNQPQHF | - | TRBJ1-5 | - | TRBV11-3
TGCGCCAGCAGCCAGGGCCTCGACGCCGGGGAGCTGTTTTTT | CASSQGLDAGELFF | - | TRBJ2-2 | - | TRBV4-1
TGTGCCAGCAGTTTATCCCCTCCAGGGGAGCAGTACTTC | CASSLSPPGEQYF | - | TRBJ2-7 | - | TRBV27
TGTGCCAGCAGCTTATCCCCACTAGCGGGAGTATGGGAGCAGTACTTC | CASSLSPLAGVWEQYF | - | TRBJ2-7 | TRBD2 | TRBV7-2
TGTGCCAGCAGCTTGTGGCGCATATCAGGGGGCGAGCAGTACTTC | CASSLWRISGGEQYF | - | TRBJ2-7 | TRBD1 | TRBV5-6
TGTGCCAGCTCACCTTTACAGGGAGGACTAGCGGGAGGGCCTGAGTACAATGAGCAGTTCTTC | CASSPLQGGLAGGPEYNEQFF | - | TRBJ2-1 | TRBD2 | TRBV18